This T cell receptor (beta chain) was profiled in a study of T cells in Graves' hyperthyroidism and ophthalmopathy. Study observations and caveats: Ophthalmopathy was predicted by the model a median of approximately six months ahead of onset.

Germline V gene lookup returns CDR1 SGHTA and CDR2 FQGNSA. Trimming left V 2 bases short and J 4 bases short, with 14 bases between. The CDR3 runs to 15 residues. TCR beta CDR3 regions were amplified from RNA transcripts. Using the HTBI primer set, a first-round RT-PCR was run on the TCR CDR3. TCRdb reanalysed the multiplex PCR reads using MiXCR and keeps one entry per CDR3 protein. The table shows 550,000 to 600,000 distinct CDR3 sequences, with just over 45% occurring only once. This clonotype was detected many times. The antigen is not known. The chain uses TRBV7-2 and TRBJ2-5; D is perhaps TRBD2 (6 bases). The specimen sequenced was peripheral blood or thyroid tissue (not recorded which). The TCR originated in an adult woman with Graves' disease, either hyperthyroidism or ophthalmopathy (not recorded which). As DNA, the CDR3 is TGTGCCAGCAGCTTAACGGGAGTATCCCCAGAGACCCAGTACTTC. The encoded protein is CASSLTGVSPETQYF. Variable domain in full (rest from reference TRBV7-2 and TRBJ2-5): GAGVSQSPSNKVTEKGKDVELRCDPISGHTALYWYRQSLGQGLEFLIYFQGNSAPDKSGLPSDRFSAERTGGSVSTLTIQRTQQEDSAVYLCASSLTGVSPETQYFGPGTRLLVL.